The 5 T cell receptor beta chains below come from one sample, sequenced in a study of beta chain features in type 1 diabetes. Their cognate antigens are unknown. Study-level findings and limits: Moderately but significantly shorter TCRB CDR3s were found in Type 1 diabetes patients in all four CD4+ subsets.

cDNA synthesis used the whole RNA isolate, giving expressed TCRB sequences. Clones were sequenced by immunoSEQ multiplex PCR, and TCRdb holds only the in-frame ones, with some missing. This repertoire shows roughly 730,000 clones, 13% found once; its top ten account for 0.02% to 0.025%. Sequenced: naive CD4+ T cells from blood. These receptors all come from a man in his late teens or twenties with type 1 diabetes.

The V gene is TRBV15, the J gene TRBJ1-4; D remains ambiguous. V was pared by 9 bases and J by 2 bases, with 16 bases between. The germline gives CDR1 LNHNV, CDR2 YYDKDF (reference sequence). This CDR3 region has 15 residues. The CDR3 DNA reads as TGTGCCACATTAACGGGCCGCACCACTAATGAAAAACTGTTTTTT. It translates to CATLTGRTTNEKLFF.

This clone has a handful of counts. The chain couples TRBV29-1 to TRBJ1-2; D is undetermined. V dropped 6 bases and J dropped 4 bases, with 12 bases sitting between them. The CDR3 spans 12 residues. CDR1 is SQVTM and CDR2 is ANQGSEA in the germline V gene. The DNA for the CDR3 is TGCAGCGTGGGTGACGGTAGCTATGGCTACACCTTC. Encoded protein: CSVGDGSYGYTF. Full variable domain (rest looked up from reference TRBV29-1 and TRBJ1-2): SAVISQKPSRDICQRGTSLTIQCQVDSQVTMMFWYRQQPGQSLTLIATANQGSEATYESGFVIDKFPISRPNLTFSTLTVSNMSPEDSSIYLCSVGDGSYGYTFGSGTRLTVV.

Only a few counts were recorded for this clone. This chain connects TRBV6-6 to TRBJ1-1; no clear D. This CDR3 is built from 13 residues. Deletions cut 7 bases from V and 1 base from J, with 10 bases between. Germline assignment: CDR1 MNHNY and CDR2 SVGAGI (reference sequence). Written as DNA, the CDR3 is TGTGCCAGCATCCAGGACCGGAACACTGAAGCTTTCTTT. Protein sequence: CASIQDRNTEAFF.

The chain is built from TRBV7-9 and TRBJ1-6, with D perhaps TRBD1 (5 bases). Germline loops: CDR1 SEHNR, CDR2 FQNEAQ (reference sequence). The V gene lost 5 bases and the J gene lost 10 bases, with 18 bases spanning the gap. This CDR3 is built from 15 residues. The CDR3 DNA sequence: TGTGCCAGCAGCCCTAGGGGCCCATCGGGGTCACCCCTCCACTTT. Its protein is CASSPRGPSGSPLHF.

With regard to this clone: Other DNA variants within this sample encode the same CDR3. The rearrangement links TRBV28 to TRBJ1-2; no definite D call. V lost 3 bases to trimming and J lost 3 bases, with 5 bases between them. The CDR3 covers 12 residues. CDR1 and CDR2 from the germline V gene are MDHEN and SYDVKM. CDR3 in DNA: TGTGCCAGCAGTTTTGCGGACTATGGCTACACCTTC. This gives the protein CASSFADYGYTF.